This T cell receptor (beta chain) is drawn from a study of cytomegalovirus exposure and HLA in healthy donors. General study points: In a later analysis, several top co-occurrence clusters appeared linked to parvovirus B19, influenza, CMV and Epstein-Barr virus. Immune exposure was documented only through CMV serostatus.

The V gene end was trimmed by 7 bases and the J gene end by 11 bases; junction bases not matched to a gene: 12. Germline loops: CDR1 SGHDT, CDR2 YYEEEE. This CDR3 contains 13 residues. Use of 60 Vbeta and 13 Jbeta primers characterized the PCR. Method: immunoSEQ multiplex PCR; TCRdb's copy keeps in-frame clones and lacks some. The profile covers 160,000 or so clones, with over 70% appearing a single time and 7% taken by the ten largest. In the case of this clone: Its target is unknown.

The material sequenced was PBMCs. This TCR came from a woman in her forties in good health and CMV-seropositive. The chain employs TRBV5-6 and TRBJ1-1, with 9 nucleotides matching TRBD1. The CDR3 nucleotides read TGTGCCAGCGGCATTGACACAGGGGGCGCGGCTTTCTTT. This codes for CASGIDTGGAAFF.